Detailed here is one TCR beta chain. Looked up from germline, CDR1 is GTSNPN and CDR2 is SVGIG (reference sequence). CDR3 size: 15 residues. J lost 7 bases, V lost 0 bases, and 5 bases had no gene match. The data belong to a study of early T cells in non-severe SARS-CoV-2 infection. Unique molecular identifiers were added to individual cDNA molecules. TCRdb recomputed calls from the 5' RACE reads with MiXCR, one row per CDR3 protein. The data hold 70,000 to 85,000 distinct CDR3 sequences, with roughly 5.3% observed a single time. The genes are TRBV30 and TRBJ2-2; TRBD2 matches 10 bases. This material consisted of whole blood, taken at baseline. This clonotype originated in an adult who was a healthcare worker with PCR-confirmed SARS-CoV-2 infection or an uninfected control (not recorded which). CDR3 DNA sequence: TGTGCCTGGAGTGTAAAAGCGGGAGGGAACGGGGAGCTGTTTTTT. Translation: CAWSVKAGGNGELFF.